In this sample, the clone carrying this TCR beta chain turned up once. This sample was included in a study of cytomegalovirus exposure and HLA in healthy donors. Primers for the PCR totalled 60 Vbeta and 13 Jbeta. Assay used: immunoSEQ multiplex PCR; TCRdb lists only in-frame clones, some missing. The table shows more than 100,000 clones, with around 75% occurring only once. The CDR3 is 14 amino acids. The germline V gene has CDR1 LNHDA and CDR2 SQIVND (reference sequence). The V gene end was trimmed by 5 bases and the J gene end by 7 bases; junction bases not matched to a gene: 6. The chain uses TRBV19 and TRBJ2-5, with 11 bases lining up with TRBD2. The source of this sequence is a man aged 30-40 years in good health and CMV-seronegative. Sequencing was performed on PBMCs. CDR3 DNA: TGTGCCAGTAGTCAGCTAGCGGGGGGTTCGACCCAGTACTTC. It encodes CASSQLAGGSTQYF.